This TCR beta chain derives from a study of a mutant IDH1 vaccine in newly diagnosed glioma. About the research overall: Commencement of vaccination occurred 4-6 weeks following radiotherapy alone, or concurrently with temozolomide cycles. Sex among treated patients split about 62% male, approximately 38% female; mean age was approximately 40 years.

As for this clone: Its antigen is currently unknown.

The V and J ends lost 4 bases and 0 bases, in that order; junction bases with no gene match: 6. Germline lookup yields CDR1 SGHRS and CDR2 YFSETQ. The CDR3 spans 16 residues. Time point defined: week 35, safety follow-up. Doses consisted of 300 ug of mutant IDH1 20-mer peptide each, paired with topical imiquimod. Weeks 1, 3, 5, 7, 11, 15, 19 and 23 were when patients received their eight vaccinations. Sequencing used immunoSEQ multiplex PCR; TCRdb keeps in-frame clones, though not all of them. The repertoire has about 69,000 clones, around 90% of them found once; the top ten carry more than 1.5%. Sequenced material: PBMCs, taken from a glioma patient whose treatment included an IDH1 peptide vaccine. The rearrangement uses TRBV5-1 and TRBJ2-4, with 8 bases identical to TRBD2. The receptor comes from a man aged 25 to 40 with glioma. CDR3 DNA sequence: TGCGCCAGCAGCCCTACTAGCGGACTAGCCAAAAACATTCAGTACTTC. Its translation is CASSPTSGLAKNIQYF.